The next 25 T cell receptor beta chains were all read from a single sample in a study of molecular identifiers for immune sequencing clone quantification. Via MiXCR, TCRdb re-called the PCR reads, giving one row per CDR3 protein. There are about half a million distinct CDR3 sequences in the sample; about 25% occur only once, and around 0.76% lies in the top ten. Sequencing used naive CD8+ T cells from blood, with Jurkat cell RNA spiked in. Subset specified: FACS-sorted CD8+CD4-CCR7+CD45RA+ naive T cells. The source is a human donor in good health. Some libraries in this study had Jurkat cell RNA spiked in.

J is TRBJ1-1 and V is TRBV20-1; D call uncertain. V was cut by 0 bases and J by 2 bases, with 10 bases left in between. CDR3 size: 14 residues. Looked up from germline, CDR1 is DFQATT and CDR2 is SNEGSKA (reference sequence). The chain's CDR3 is CSARDQDRNTEAFF. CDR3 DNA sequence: TGCAGTGCTAGAGATCAGGACCGAAACACTGAAGCTTTCTTT.

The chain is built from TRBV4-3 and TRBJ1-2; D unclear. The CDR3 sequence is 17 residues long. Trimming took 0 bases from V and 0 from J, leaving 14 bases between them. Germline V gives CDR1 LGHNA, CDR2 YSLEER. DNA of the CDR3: TGCGCCAGCAGCCAAGATCTCGGCGGCCGCTCTAACTATGGCTACACCTTC. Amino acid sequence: CASSQDLGGRSNYGYTF.

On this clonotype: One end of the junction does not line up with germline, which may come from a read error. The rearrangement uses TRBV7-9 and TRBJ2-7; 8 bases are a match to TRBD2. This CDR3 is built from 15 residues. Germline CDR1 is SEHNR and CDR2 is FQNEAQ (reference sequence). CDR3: CVSSHGLAGAYEQYF. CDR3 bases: TGTGTCAGCAGCCACGGCCTAGCGGGCGCCTACGAGCAGTACTTC.

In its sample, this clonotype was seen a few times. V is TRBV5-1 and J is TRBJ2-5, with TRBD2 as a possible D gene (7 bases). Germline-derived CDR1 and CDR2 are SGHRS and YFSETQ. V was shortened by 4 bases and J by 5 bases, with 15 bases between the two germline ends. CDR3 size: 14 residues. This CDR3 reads CASSLRGGHETQYF. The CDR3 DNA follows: TGCGCCAGCAGCCTGAGGGGGGGCCATGAGACCCAGTACTTC.

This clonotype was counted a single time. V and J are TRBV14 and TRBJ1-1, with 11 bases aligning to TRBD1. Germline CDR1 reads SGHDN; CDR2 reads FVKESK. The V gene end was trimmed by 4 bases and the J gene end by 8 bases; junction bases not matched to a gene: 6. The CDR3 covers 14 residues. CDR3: CASSPGQGAWEAFF. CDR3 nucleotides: TGTGCCAGCAGCCCAGGACAGGGGGCTTGGGAAGCTTTCTTT.

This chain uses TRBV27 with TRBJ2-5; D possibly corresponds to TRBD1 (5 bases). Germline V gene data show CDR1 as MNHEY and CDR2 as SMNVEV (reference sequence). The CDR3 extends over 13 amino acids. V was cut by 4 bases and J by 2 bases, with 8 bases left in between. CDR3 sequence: CASSWQGQETQYF. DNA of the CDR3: TGTGCCAGCAGTTGGCAGGGACAAGAGACCCAGTACTTC.

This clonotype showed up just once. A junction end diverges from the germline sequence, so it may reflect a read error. CDR3 nucleotides: TGTGCCGGCAGCCAAGAAGTTGGCGGGAAGGGCTACGAGCAGTACTTC. It codes for CAGSQEVGGKGYEQYF. This chain connects TRBV4-2 to TRBJ2-7, with a weak D call TRBD2 (6 bases). Germline V CDR1 and CDR2: LGHNA, YNFKEQ. The CDR3 is made up of 16 amino acids.

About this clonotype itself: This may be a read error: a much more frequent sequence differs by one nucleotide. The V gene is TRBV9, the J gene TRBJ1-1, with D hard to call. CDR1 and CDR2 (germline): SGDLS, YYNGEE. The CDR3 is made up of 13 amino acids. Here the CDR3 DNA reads TGTGCCAGCAGTGCCGGGGTAAACACTGAAGCTCTCTTT. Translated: CASSAGVNTEALF.

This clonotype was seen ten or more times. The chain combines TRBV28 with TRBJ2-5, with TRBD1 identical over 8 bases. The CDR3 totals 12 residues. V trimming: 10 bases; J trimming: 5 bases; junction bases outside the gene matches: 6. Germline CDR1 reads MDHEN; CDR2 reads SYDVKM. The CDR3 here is CAIDRGDETQYF. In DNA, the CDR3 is TGTGCCATCGACAGGGGCGATGAGACCCAGTACTTC. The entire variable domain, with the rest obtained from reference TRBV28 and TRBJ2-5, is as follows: DVKVTQSSRYLVKRTGEKVFLECVQDMDHENMFWYRQDPGLGLRLIYFSYDVKMKEKGDIPEGYSVSREKKERFSLILESASTNQTSMYLCAIDRGDETQYFGPGTRLLVL.

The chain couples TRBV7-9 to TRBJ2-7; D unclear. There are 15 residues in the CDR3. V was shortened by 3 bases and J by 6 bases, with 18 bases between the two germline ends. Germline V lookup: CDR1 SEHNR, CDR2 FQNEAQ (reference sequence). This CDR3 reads CASSLVGPGLGEQYF. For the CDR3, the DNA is TGTGCCAGCAGCTTGGTCGGCCCGGGTCTCGGCGAGCAGTACTTC.

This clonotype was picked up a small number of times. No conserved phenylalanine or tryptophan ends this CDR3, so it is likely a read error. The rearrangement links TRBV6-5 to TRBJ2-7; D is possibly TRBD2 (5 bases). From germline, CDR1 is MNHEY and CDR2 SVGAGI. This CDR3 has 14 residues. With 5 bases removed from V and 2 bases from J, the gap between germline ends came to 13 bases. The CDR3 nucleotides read TGTGCCAGCAGTACCAACCCCGGGGCCTACGAGCAGTACCTC. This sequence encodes CASSTNPGAYEQYL.

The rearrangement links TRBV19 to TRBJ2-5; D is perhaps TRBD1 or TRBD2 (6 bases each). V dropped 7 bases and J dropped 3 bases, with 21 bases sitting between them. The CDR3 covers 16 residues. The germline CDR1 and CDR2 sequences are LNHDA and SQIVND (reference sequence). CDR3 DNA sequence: TGTGCCAGTAAGGCTAATCGGGGGCGAGAGGAAGAGACCCAGTACTTC. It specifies CASKANRGREEETQYF.

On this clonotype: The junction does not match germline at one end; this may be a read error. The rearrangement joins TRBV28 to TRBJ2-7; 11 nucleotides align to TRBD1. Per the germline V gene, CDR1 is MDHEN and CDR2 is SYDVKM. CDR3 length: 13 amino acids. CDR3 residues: CASSPRTGGEPYF. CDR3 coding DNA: TGTGCCAGCAGTCCTCGGACAGGGGGCGAGCCGTACTTC. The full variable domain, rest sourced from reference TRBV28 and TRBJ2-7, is DVKVTQSSRYLVKRTGEKVFLECVQDMDHENMFWYRQDPGLGLRLIYFSYDVKMKEKGDIPEGYSVSREKKERFSLILESASTNQTSMYLCASSPRTGGEPYFGPGTRLTVT.

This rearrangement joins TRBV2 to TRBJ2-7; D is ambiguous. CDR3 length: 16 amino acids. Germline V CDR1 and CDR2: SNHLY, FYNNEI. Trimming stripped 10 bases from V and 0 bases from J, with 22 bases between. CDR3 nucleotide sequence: TGTGCCACGTTACCGTCTCGTCGTCAATACTCCTACGAGCAGTACTTC. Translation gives CATLPSRRQYSYEQYF.

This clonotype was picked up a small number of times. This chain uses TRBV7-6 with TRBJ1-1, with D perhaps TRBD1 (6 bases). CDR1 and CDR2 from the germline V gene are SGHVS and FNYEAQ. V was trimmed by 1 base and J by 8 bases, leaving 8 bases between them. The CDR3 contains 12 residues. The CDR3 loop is CASSLGGQEAFF. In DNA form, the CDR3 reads TGTGCCAGCAGCTTAGGTGGACAGGAAGCTTTCTTT.

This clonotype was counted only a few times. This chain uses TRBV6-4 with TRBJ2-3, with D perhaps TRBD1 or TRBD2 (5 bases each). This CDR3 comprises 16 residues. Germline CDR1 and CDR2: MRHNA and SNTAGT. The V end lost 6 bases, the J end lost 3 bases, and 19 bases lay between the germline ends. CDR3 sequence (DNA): TGTGCCAGCAGCCTCGGGAAGGGGTTGGGGACAGATACGCAGTATTTT. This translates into CASSLGKGLGTDTQYF.

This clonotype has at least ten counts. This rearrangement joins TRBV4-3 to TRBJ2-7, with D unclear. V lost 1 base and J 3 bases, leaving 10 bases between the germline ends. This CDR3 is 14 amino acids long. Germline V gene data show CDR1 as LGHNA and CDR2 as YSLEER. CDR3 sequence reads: CASSQGPGGYEQYF. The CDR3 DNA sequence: TGCGCCAGCAGCCAAGGGCCAGGTGGCTACGAGCAGTACTTC.

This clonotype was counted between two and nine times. CDR3 DNA sequence: TGCAGTGCTCACGGGGAGAATTCCTACGAGCAGTACTTC. Translating it yields CSAHGENSYEQYF. The gene calls are TRBV20-1 and TRBJ2-7, with a tentative D call TRBD2 (5 bases). The CDR3 runs to 13 residues. Trimming cost V 5 bases and J 1 base, with 12 bases left between them. Per germline, CDR1 DFQATT and CDR2 SNEGSKA (reference sequence).

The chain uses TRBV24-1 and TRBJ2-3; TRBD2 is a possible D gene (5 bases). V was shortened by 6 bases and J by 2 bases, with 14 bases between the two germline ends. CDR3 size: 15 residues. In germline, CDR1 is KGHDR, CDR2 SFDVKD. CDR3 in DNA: TGTGCCACCAGTTCTCCCGGGGAAAACACAGATACGCAGTATTTT. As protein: CATSSPGENTDTQYF.

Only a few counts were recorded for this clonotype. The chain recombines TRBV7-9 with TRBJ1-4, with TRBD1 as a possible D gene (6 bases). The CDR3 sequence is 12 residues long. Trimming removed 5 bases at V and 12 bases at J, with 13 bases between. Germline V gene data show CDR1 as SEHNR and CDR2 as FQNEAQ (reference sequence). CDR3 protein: CASSQGPFELFF. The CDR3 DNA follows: TGTGCCAGCAGCCAGGGGCCGTTCGAACTGTTTTTT. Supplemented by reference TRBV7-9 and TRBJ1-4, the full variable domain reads DTGVSQNPRHKITKRGQNVTFRCDPISEHNRLYWYRQTLGQGPEFLTYFQNEAQLEKSRLLSDRFSAERPKGSFSTLEIQRTEQGDSAMYLCASSQGPFELFFGSGTQLSVL.

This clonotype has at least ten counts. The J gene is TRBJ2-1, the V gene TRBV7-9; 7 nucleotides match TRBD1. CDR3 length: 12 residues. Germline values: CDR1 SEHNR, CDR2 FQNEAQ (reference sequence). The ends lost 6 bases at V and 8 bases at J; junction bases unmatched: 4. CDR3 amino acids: CASSFTGDEQFF. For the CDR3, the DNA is TGTGCCAGCAGTTTCACAGGGGATGAGCAGTTCTTC.

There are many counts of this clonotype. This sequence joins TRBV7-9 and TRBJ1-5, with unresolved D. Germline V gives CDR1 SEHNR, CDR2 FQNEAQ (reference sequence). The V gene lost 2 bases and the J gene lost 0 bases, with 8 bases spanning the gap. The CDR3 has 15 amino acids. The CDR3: CASSLYGDSNQPQHF. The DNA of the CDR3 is TGTGCCAGCAGCTTATATGGAGATAGCAATCAGCCCCAGCATTTT.

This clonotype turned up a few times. The chain's CDR3 is CASSAPSREGPFTDTQYF. In DNA, the CDR3 is TGTGCCAGCAGCGCACCTTCCCGGGAGGGACCTTTCACAGATACGCAGTATTTT. The rearrangement links TRBV13 to TRBJ2-3, with 8 bases matching TRBD2. The CDR3 has 18 amino acids. Looked up from germline, CDR1 is PRHDT and CDR2 is FYEKMQ (reference sequence). The ends lost 5 bases at V and 2 bases at J; junction bases unmatched: 15.

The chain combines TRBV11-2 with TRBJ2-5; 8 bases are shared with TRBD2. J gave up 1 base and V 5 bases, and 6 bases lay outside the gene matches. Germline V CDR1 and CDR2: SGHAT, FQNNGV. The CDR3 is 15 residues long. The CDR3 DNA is TGTGCCAGCAGCACTGGACTAGCACTCCAAGAGACCCAGTACTTC. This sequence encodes CASSTGLALQETQYF.

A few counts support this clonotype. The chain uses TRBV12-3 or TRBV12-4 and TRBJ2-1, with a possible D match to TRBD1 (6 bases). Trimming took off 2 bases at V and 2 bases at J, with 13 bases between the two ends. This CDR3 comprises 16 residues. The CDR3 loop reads CASSLRLGTPYNEQFF. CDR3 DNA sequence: TGTGCCAGCAGTTTAAGGTTAGGGACACCCTACAATGAGCAGTTCTTC.